The 23 T cell receptor beta chains listed next were all sequenced from one sample in a study of blood T cells in healthy people across ages (dated by TCRdb to between 2014 and 2017). Receptor amplification or capture employed 5' RACE. TCRdb records Illumina HiSeq 2500 as the sequencer. A second roughly 6 to 12 cycle PCR used a sample-barcoded 5' primer and a J-beta primer mix. TCRdb redid the processing of the public reads, applying fastp at Q25 and MiXCR, and retained in-frame beta chains. Rows are combined by CDR3 protein, so each entry shows the most common genes and DNA. A total of approximately 900,000 distinct CDR3 sequences appear in this sample, under 50% of them only once. The ten largest account for under 15% of the sample. The sample was blood. These receptors were taken from a man aged 30 to 45 in good health.

The chain employs TRBV20-1 and TRBJ1-1, with D possibly being TRBD1 (5 bases). Germline V gene data show CDR1 as DFQATT and CDR2 as SNEGSKA (reference sequence). V was cut by 2 bases and J by 0 bases, with 13 bases left in between. The CDR3 consists of 15 residues. This CDR3 reads CSARRPGAVNTEAFF. The CDR3 nucleotides read TGCAGTGCTAGAAGGCCTGGGGCCGTGAACACTGAAGCTTTCTTT.

This clonotype was counted a few times. J is TRBJ2-1 and V is TRBV28; 7 nucleotides match TRBD2. This CDR3 contains 14 residues. Germline V gene sequence: CDR1 MDHEN, CDR2 SYDVKM. V was clipped by 2 bases and J by 9 bases; unmatched bases: 7. As DNA, the CDR3 is TGTGCCAGCAGTTTAACGACTAGCATCGCTGAGCAGTTCTTC. Its translation: CASSLTTSIAEQFF. Together with reference TRBV28 and TRBJ2-1, the CDR3 gives the full variable domain: DVKVTQSSRYLVKRTGEKVFLECVQDMDHENMFWYRQDPGLGLRLIYFSYDVKMKEKGDIPEGYSVSREKKERFSLILESASTNQTSMYLCASSLTTSIAEQFFGPGTRLTVL.

This clonotype was counted only a few times. The chain has TRBV5-6 and TRBJ2-5; 9 nucleotides match TRBD2. Per germline, CDR1 SGHDT and CDR2 YYEEEE. The CDR3 consists of 16 residues. With 5 bases clipped from V and 1 base from J, the junction kept 9 bases outside the gene matches. The CDR3 protein is CASRSLAGAFQETQYF. The CDR3 DNA sequence: TGTGCCAGCAGATCCTTAGCGGGGGCCTTCCAAGAGACCCAGTACTTC.

The chain recombines TRBV6-1 with TRBJ1-2; D perhaps matches TRBD1 (6 bases). Germline V gene sequence: CDR1 MNHNS, CDR2 SASEGT. The CDR3 spans 12 residues. The V end lost 6 bases, the J end lost 6 bases, and 11 bases lay between the germline ends. CDR3 sequence reads: CASRVYRDGYTF. The DNA of the CDR3 is TGTGCCAGCAGAGTTTACAGGGATGGCTACACCTTC.

This clonotype was found a few times. The chain uses TRBV6-1 and TRBJ2-7, with TRBD1 identical over 7 bases. The germline V gene has CDR1 MNHNS and CDR2 SASEGT. The CDR3 has 14 residues. V lost 7 bases to trimming and J lost 4 bases; unmatched junction nucleotides: 10. The CDR3 sequence is CASTHPGQSYEQYF. The DNA for the CDR3 is TGTGCCAGCACCCACCCGGGACAGTCGTACGAGCAGTACTTC.

This clonotype was seen ten or more times. V is TRBV27 and J is TRBJ2-7; the match to TRBD1 covers 7 bases. V lost 11 bases and J lost 3; bases outside the gene matches: 7. This CDR3 has 12 amino acids. Germline-derived CDR1 and CDR2 are MNHEY and SMNVEV (reference sequence). The CDR3 here is CAGSTGNYEQYF. DNA for the CDR3: TGTGCCGGGTCGACAGGGAACTACGAGCAGTACTTC.

This clonotype was seen a handful of times. The chain has TRBV20-1 and TRBJ2-7; TRBD1 agrees at 9 bases. Germline CDR1 reads DFQATT; CDR2 reads SNEGSKA (reference sequence). This CDR3 contains 14 residues. V dropped 5 bases and J dropped 5; count of bases not matched to a gene: 10. CDR3 nucleotide sequence: TGCAGTGCTCCTAAAGGGACAGGGAACCACGAGCAGTACTTC. It specifies CSAPKGTGNHEQYF.

The chain uses TRBV20-1 and TRBJ2-5, with D possibly TRBD2 on 6 matching bases. Germline assignment: CDR1 DFQATT and CDR2 SNEGSKA (reference sequence). The CDR3 spans 12 residues. Trimming removed 4 bases at V and 9 bases at J, with 15 bases between. The CDR3 bases are TGCAGTGCTATGACAGCAGGAGGGTCCCAGTACTTC. It encodes CSAMTAGGSQYF.

The count of this clonotype is one. The chain recombines TRBV7-8 with TRBJ2-3, with 11 positions matching TRBD1. CDR1 is SGHVS, CDR2 FQNEAQ, per germline. The CDR3 sequence is 14 residues long. The trim removed 5 bases at V and 4 bases at J, leaving 2 bases unmatched. The CDR3 sequence: CASSPDRGPDTQYF. The CDR3 DNA reads as TGTGCCAGCAGCCCGGACAGGGGGCCAGATACGCAGTATTTT.

This clonotype was seen a handful of times. This chain joins TRBV15 and TRBJ2-7; TRBD1 aligns across 8 bases. The ends lost 5 bases at V and 4 bases at J; junction bases unmatched: 10. The CDR3 is 15 amino acids. Germline-derived CDR1 and CDR2 are LNHNV and YYDKDF (reference sequence). The CDR3 protein is CATSHDRGIGYEQYF. The CDR3 coding sequence is TGTGCCACCAGCCACGACAGGGGCATTGGGTACGAGCAGTACTTC.

This chain joins TRBV4-1 and TRBJ2-7; D may be TRBD2 (6 bases). This CDR3 contains 16 residues. Germline CDR1 and CDR2: MGHRA and YSYEKL. Trimming shortened V by 0 bases and J by 2 bases, and 14 bases separated the two germline ends. For the CDR3, the DNA is TGCGCCAGCAGCCAAGATCGTGTGACTAGTGCCTACGAGCAGTACTTC. Its translation: CASSQDRVTSAYEQYF.

This clonotype came up a few times. The rearrangement uses TRBV5-1 and TRBJ1-1; D may be TRBD1 (6 bases). Between the trimmed V and J ends, which lost 0 bases and 2 bases, there was a span of 11 bases. The CDR3 is 15 residues long. Per germline, CDR1 SGHRS and CDR2 YFSETQ. The DNA for the CDR3 is TGCGCCAGCAGCTTGGCAGCAGGGGTTAACACTGAAGCTTTCTTT. Translating it yields CASSLAAGVNTEAFF.

V is TRBV6-2 or TRBV6-3 and J is TRBJ1-2; D may be TRBD1 (5 bases). This CDR3 has 14 amino acids. Germline V gene data show CDR1 as MNHEY and CDR2 as SVGEGT. Trimming pared 6 bases from V and 2 bases from J, leaving 13 bases between. CDR3 residues: CASRSARGNYGYTF. The CDR3 nucleotides are TGTGCCAGCAGATCCGCGAGGGGCAACTATGGCTACACCTTC.

The sample holds many counts of this clonotype. The chain recombines TRBV29-1 with TRBJ1-2; unclear D gene. The CDR3 length is 11 residues. V was pared by 3 bases and J by 5 bases, with 7 bases between. The germline V gene encodes CDR1 SQVTM and CDR2 ANQGSEA. CDR3 protein: CSVDGGYGYTF. The CDR3 DNA reads TGCAGCGTTGACGGAGGGTATGGCTACACCTTC.

The genes are TRBV20-1 and TRBJ1-2, with 7 nucleotides matching TRBD1. The germline CDR1 and CDR2 sequences are DFQATT and SNEGSKA (reference sequence). The CDR3 contains 13 residues. V lost 1 base and J lost 5; bases outside the gene matches: 4. The CDR3 is CSARGHRGYGYTF. The CDR3 DNA sequence: TGCAGTGCTAGAGGGCACAGGGGATATGGCTACACCTTC.

This clonotype appeared a few times. This chain links TRBV12-3 or TRBV12-4 with TRBJ1-1; weak D call: TRBD1 (6 bases). CDR3 length equals 13 residues. The V end lost 8 bases, the J end lost 9 bases, and 19 bases lay between the germline ends. DNA of the CDR3: TGTGCCAGCCGGGCTAGGACAGCGAACCAAGCTTTCTTT. It yields the protein CASRARTANQAFF.

This rearrangement joins TRBV12-3 or TRBV12-4 to TRBJ1-2; 7 nucleotides line up with TRBD1. The length of the CDR3 is 13 residues. Unmatched junction bases numbered 5, after V lost 3 bases and J lost 7 bases. CDR3 region: CASSFRTGLGYTF. In nucleotides, the CDR3 is TGTGCCAGCAGTTTTAGGACAGGTCTTGGCTACACCTTC.

This chain joins TRBV3-1 and TRBJ2-1; D is possibly TRBD2 (6 bases). The CDR3 has 13 amino acids. With 4 bases removed from V and 6 bases from J, the gap between germline ends came to 10 bases. The V gene's germline CDR1 is LGHDT and CDR2 YNNKEL (reference sequence). The CDR3 spells CASSRGEPNEQFF. In DNA, the CDR3 is TGTGCCAGCAGCCGGGGGGAGCCCAATGAGCAGTTCTTC.

The rearrangement links TRBV7-6 to TRBJ1-1, with D possibly being TRBD1 (5 bases). The length of the CDR3 is 12 residues. V dropped 10 bases and J dropped 3 bases, with 12 bases sitting between them. The germline V gene has CDR1 SGHVS and CDR2 FNYEAQ. CDR3 protein: CATAQGYTEAFF. Written as DNA, the CDR3 is TGTGCCACCGCCCAGGGCTACACTGAAGCTTTCTTT. Full variable domain (rest looked up from reference TRBV7-6 and TRBJ1-1): GAGVSQSPRYKVTKRGQDVALRCDPISGHVSLYWYRQALGQGPEFLTYFNYEAQQDKSGLPNDRFSAERPEGSISTLTIQRTEQRDSAMYRCATAQGYTEAFFGQGTRLTVV.

The chain carries TRBV20-1 and TRBJ1-1; a weak D match, TRBD1 (6 bases). V lost 6 bases and J lost 0, with 14 bases in between. This CDR3 contains 14 residues. The germline CDR1 and CDR2 sequences are DFQATT and SNEGSKA (reference sequence). The CDR3 loop is CSAKYRDVNTEAFF. The CDR3 DNA is TGCAGTGCAAAATACAGGGATGTGAACACTGAAGCTTTCTTT.

The chain couples TRBV28 to TRBJ2-2, with 8 bases lining up with TRBD1. The junction had 10 bases not matched to a gene; V was cut back by 3 bases and J by 4 bases. Germline V gene lookup returns CDR1 MDHEN and CDR2 SYDVKM. The CDR3 runs to 17 residues. The CDR3 DNA reads as TGTGCCAGCAGTTTCCCGCTTGGGACAGGTACCACCGGGGAGCTGTTTTTT. Amino acid sequence: CASSFPLGTGTTGELFF. The complete variable domain, with remaining parts taken from reference TRBV28 and TRBJ2-2, reads DVKVTQSSRYLVKRTGEKVFLECVQDMDHENMFWYRQDPGLGLRLIYFSYDVKMKEKGDIPEGYSVSREKKERFSLILESASTNQTSMYLCASSFPLGTGTTGELFFGEGSRLTVL.

This clonotype has a single count. The V and J genes are TRBV6-5 and TRBJ1-3; a possible D gene is TRBD1 (6 bases). CDR3 length equals 14 residues. Germline V gene lookup returns CDR1 MNHEY and CDR2 SVGAGI. The ends were cut back, 7 bases at V and 2 bases at J, with 12 bases in the middle. In DNA, the CDR3 is TGTGCCAGCAAGACAGGTGCCACTGGAAACACCATATATTTT. Its protein is CASKTGATGNTIYF.

The rearrangement uses TRBV6-5 and TRBJ1-6, with a weak D call TRBD1 (5 bases). The CDR3 has 15 residues. Per the germline V gene, CDR1 is MNHEY and CDR2 is SVGAGI. Trimming removed 6 bases at V and 7 bases at J, with 16 bases between. The CDR3 region has the DNA TGTGCCAGCAGAGCACACGATCGGGGGAATTCACCCCTCCACTTT. This gives the protein CASRAHDRGNSPLHF.